This TCR beta chain was found in a study of control samples from healthy donors and cancer patients (TCRdb year 2020). The library came from the immunoSEQ multiplex PCR assay. TCRdb took over this immuneACCESS table, retaining in-frame rearrangements with V and J assigned. Such tables are incomplete; in checked studies, under half of the missing clones stem from an unresolved V gene, and the remainder is unexplained. The sample records some 22,000 clones, around four fifths of which are singletons. The top ten constitute roughly 23% of the sample. Regarding this clone: Its antigen specificity is not known. Per-base qualities were not stored, and no clone one base away is much larger.

According to the germline V gene, CDR1 reads MNHEY and CDR2 reads SVGAGI. V is cut back by 7 bases and J by 4 bases, with 4 bases in the junction unmatched. The CDR3 numbers 13 residues from cysteine through phenylalanine. The kept DNA is CDR3 alone, 39 bases in frame from the first base. Sequenced material: PBMCs. This clonotype was obtained from a man between 60 and 75 years old with colorectal cancer. Recombination linked TRBV6-5 to TRBJ1-2; TRBD1 aligns with 9 central bases. Here is the DNA: TGTGCCAGCAAGGGACAGGGCTTCTATGGCTACACCTTC. Translation gives CASKGQGFYGYTF.